A selection of T cell receptor beta chains follows, all from one sample in a study of OX40 agonist ivuxolimab in advanced cancers. Sequenced by immunoSEQ multiplex PCR; TCRdb stores in-frame clones only, minus some. The sample contains fewer than 35,000 clones, around 74% of which appear only once. The sample in question was CD4+ or CD8+ T cells sorted from blood, obtained in a trial of the OX40 agonist ivuxolimab. These receptors were taken from an adult with an advanced solid tumor such as melanoma, head and neck, liver or kidney cancer. Each CDR3 is given with its conserved first and last residue. The D gene is left open where the match is weak. Size tells how often a clone was seen (once, few, many) or the class of an expanded clone, and some rows leave it out.

size,J,D,V,CDR3,DNA
.,TRBJ2-5,.,TRBV5-1,CASSLAGAGLETQYF,TGCGCCAGCAGCTTGGCCGGGGCGGGATTGGAGACCCAGTACTTC
few,TRBJ1-5,TRBD1,TRBV10-2,CASSSDRGRQPQHF,TGCGCCAGCAGTAGCGACAGGGGGCGGCAGCCCCAGCATTTT
few,TRBJ1-6,.,TRBV30,CAWSRVASSYNSPLHF,TGTGCCTGGAGTCGGGTAGCCAGCTCCTATAATTCACCCCTCCACTTT
once,TRBJ2-5,.,TRBV6-6,CASNDQGGETQYF,TGTGCCAGCAATGACCAGGGAGGCGAGACCCAGTACTTC
.,TRBJ1-1,.,TRBV27,CASSLSKGAGAFF,TGTGCCAGCAGTTTATCGAAAGGGGCGGGTGCTTTCTTT
.,TRBJ2-5,.,TRBV4-2,CASSLDSLWGIETQYF,TGTGCCAGCAGCTTGGATTCGTTATGGGGGATCGAGACCCAGTACTTC
few,TRBJ1-5,TRBD1,TRBV12-5,CASGLALGTGVLNQPQHF,TGTGCTAGTGGTTTGGCACTGGGGACAGGGGTCCTCAATCAGCCCCAGCATTTT
.,TRBJ2-5,TRBD2,TRBV5-6,CASSAGGGEETQYF,TGTGCCAGCAGCGCGGGAGGGGGGGAAGAGACCCAGTACTTC
.,TRBJ1-1,.,TRBV27,CASSQIHTGTEAFF,TGTGCCAGCAGCCAAATACACACAGGCACTGAAGCTTTCTTT
.,TRBJ1-2,.,TRBV11-2,CASSGIGRDYGYTF,TGTGCCAGCAGCGGGATAGGCAGGGACTATGGCTACACCTTC
.,TRBJ1-5,.,TRBV19,CASNRGADGNQPQHF,TGTGCCAGTAATAGGGGGGCGGACGGCAATCAGCCCCAGCATTTT
.,TRBJ1-2,.,TRBV5-1,CASSLAANYGYTF,TGCGCCAGCAGCTTGGCCGCTAACTATGGCTACACCTTC
few,TRBJ1-1,.,TRBV9,CASSVVSTLANTEAFF,TGTGCCAGCAGCGTAGTTAGCACCTTGGCTAACACTGAAGCTTTCTTT
.,TRBJ2-5,TRBD1,TRBV4-1,CASSQNQGARETQYF,TGCGCCAGCAGCCAGAATCAGGGGGCTCGAGAGACCCAGTACTTC
.,TRBJ1-4,.,TRBV4-1,CASSLRGPSGAGSGEKLFF,TGCGCCAGCAGCCTGAGGGGACCCTCAGGGGCGGGTAGTGGTGAAAAACTGTTTTTT
.,TRBJ2-7,.,TRBV19,CASSDVSYEQYF,TGTGCCAGTAGTGATGTCTCCTACGAGCAGTACTTC
.,TRBJ2-7,.,TRBV5-1,CASSLEGSPRDEQYF,TGCGCCAGCAGCTTGGAGGGGAGTCCTCGGGACGAGCAGTACTTC
.,TRBJ1-2,TRBD1,TRBV30,CAWSHLGQAYYGYTF,TGTGCCTGGAGTCACCTAGGACAGGCCTACTATGGCTACACCTTC
.,TRBJ1-3,.,TRBV5-1,CASSLEGVRNTIYF,TGCGCCAGCAGCTTGGAGGGCGTCCGTAACACCATATATTTT
.,TRBJ2-4,.,TRBV5-1,CASRLGWRGRLENIQYF,TGCGCCAGCAGACTAGGTTGGAGGGGGCGCCTCGAAAACATTCAGTACTTC
.,TRBJ2-6,.,TRBV5-5,CASREMISGANVLTF,TGTGCCAGCAGGGAAATGATCTCTGGGGCCAACGTCCTGACTTTC
.,TRBJ1-3,.,TRBV6-1,CASSETGVSTIYF,TGTGCCAGCAGTGAAACCGGAGTAAGCACCATATATTTT
.,TRBJ1-2,.,TRBV18,CASSPSPGNTRGSANYGYTF,TGTGCCAGCTCACCATCCCCAGGGAACACCCGAGGGTCAGCTAACTATGGCTACACCTTC
.,TRBJ2-7,.,TRBV11-2,CASSSDFYEQYF,TGTGCCAGCAGCTCGGACTTTTACGAGCAGTACTTC
.,TRBJ1-2,TRBD1,TRBV5-4,CASSTTGDYGYTF,TGTGCCAGCAGCACCACAGGGGACTATGGCTACACCTTC
.,TRBJ1-6,.,TRBV30,CAWSVMMRGSPLHF,TGTGCCTGGAGTGTAATGATGAGGGGTTCACCCCTCCACTTT
few,TRBJ1-2,.,TRBV27,CASSLSGDPGYTF,TGTGCCAGCAGTTTATCCGGGGATCCTGGCTACACCTTC
.,TRBJ1-2,.,TRBV6-5,CASSDRYGYTF,TGTGCCAGCAGTGACAGATATGGCTACACCTTC
.,TRBJ2-5,TRBD1,TRBV5-4,CASSRDRGRETQYF,TGTGCCAGCAGTCGGGACAGGGGTCGAGAGACCCAGTACTTC
.,TRBJ1-2,.,TRBV6-6,CASSYQTENYGYTF,TGTGCCAGCAGTTACCAGACAGAGAACTATGGCTACACCTTC
.,TRBJ1-1,.,TRBV2,CASRVLNTEAFF,TGTGCCAGCAGGGTTCTGAACACTGAAGCTTTCTTT
.,TRBJ2-6,.,TRBV2,CASSDSWIGANVLTF,TGTGCCAGCAGTGATTCCTGGATTGGGGCCAACGTCCTGACTTTC
.,TRBJ1-3,.,TRBV19,CASSWGRARDTIYF,TGTGCCAGTAGTTGGGGACGGGCAAGGGACACCATATATTTT
.,TRBJ1-1,.,TRBV13,CASSLKDKTEAFF,TGTGCCAGCAGCTTAAAGGACAAGACTGAAGCTTTCTTT
.,TRBJ1-5,.,TRBV29-1,CSGEWGVSNQPQHF,TGCAGCGGGGAGTGGGGGGTTTCCAATCAGCCCCAGCATTTT
few,TRBJ1-5,.,TRBV11-3,CASSYTRPPQHF,TGTGCCAGCAGCTATACACGGCCGCCCCAGCATTTT
.,TRBJ2-7,.,TRBV5-1,CASSPLREYEQYF,TGCGCCAGCAGCCCCTTGAGGGAGTACGAGCAGTACTTC
.,TRBJ2-3,TRBD2,TRBV5-4,CASSFYIAGGPSDTQYF,TGTGCCAGCAGCTTTTACATAGCGGGGGGGCCGTCAGATACGCAGTATTTT
few,TRBJ2-7,TRBD1,TRBV6-1,CASSDLSLTGGSYEQYF,TGTGCCAGCAGTGACCTCTCTTTGACAGGGGGATCCTACGAGCAGTACTTC
.,TRBJ2-4,.,TRBV6-1,CASSEQGPGAKNIQYF,TGTGCCAGCAGTGAACAGGGGCCAGGGGCCAAAAACATTCAGTACTTC
.,TRBJ2-3,.,TRBV5-6,CASSLTGQESTDTQYF,TGTGCCAGCAGCTTGACAGGACAAGAAAGCACAGATACGCAGTATTTT
.,TRBJ1-4,TRBD1,TRBV6-6,CASSYSGQGNEKLFF,TGTGCCAGCAGTTACTCGGGACAGGGTAATGAAAAACTGTTTTTT
.,TRBJ2-3,TRBD2,TRBV9,CASSVASGGLGGTDTQYF,TGTGCCAGCAGCGTAGCTAGCGGGGGGTTGGGTGGCACAGATACGCAGTATTTT
few,TRBJ1-1,.,TRBV7-9,CASSFNRDTEAFF,TGTGCCAGCAGCTTCAACAGGGACACTGAAGCTTTCTTT
.,TRBJ2-3,.,TRBV9,CASSVVRGTDTQYF,TGTGCCAGCAGCGTAGTTCGGGGGACAGATACGCAGTATTTT
.,TRBJ1-1,.,TRBV6-5,CASSDGSEAFF,TGTGCCAGCAGCGACGGAAGTGAAGCTTTCTTT
few,TRBJ1-1,.,TRBV30,CAWSVNTEAFF,TGTGCCTGGAGTGTCAACACTGAAGCTTTCTTT
.,TRBJ1-5,.,TRBV6-5,CASSYGQGNQPQHF,TGTGCCAGCAGTTACGGGCAGGGGAATCAGCCCCAGCATTTT
.,TRBJ1-4,.,TRBV6-5,CASARFTEEKLFF,TGTGCCAGCGCTCGGTTTACGGAGGAAAAACTGTTTTTT
few,TRBJ1-5,.,TRBV9,CASTPDSHSNQPQHF,TGTGCCAGCACCCCGGACAGCCATAGCAATCAGCCCCAGCATTTT
once,TRBJ1-6,.,TRBV19,CASRQDINSPLHF,TGTGCCAGTAGACAGGACATTAATTCACCCCTCCACTTT
few,TRBJ1-4,.,TRBV7-9,CASSLGQINEKLFF,TGTGCCAGCAGCTTAGGGCAGATTAATGAAAAACTGTTTTTT
.,TRBJ2-3,TRBD1,TRBV6-6,CASSYSTGVLDTQYF,TGTGCCAGCAGTTACTCGACAGGGGTCCTAGATACGCAGTATTTT
.,TRBJ1-6,.,TRBV6-1,CASSGDGGNNSPLHF,TGTGCCAGCAGTGGGGACGGTGGGAATAATTCACCCCTCCACTTT